What follows describes a single T cell receptor (beta chain). This receptor's antigen is unknown. Base qualities were left out, and no much larger clone turns up one base away. The sample has other DNA sequences that encode this CDR3 too. These data come from a study of cytomegalovirus exposure and HLA in healthy donors (dated by TCRdb to the late 2010s). In the study overall: According to an earlier analysis of 587 of the donors, some 180 million T cells yielded 90 million to 130 million unique TCR beta sequences and roughly 280 Gb of sequence data. Approximately 300 gigabases of sequencing data and around 88 million unique TCR sequences made up an early release that covered 640 HLA-typed donors. Of the roughly 400 genotyped donors, 75% to 85% were placed in the genetic ancestry cluster associated with self-reported Caucasian donors. The study aimed to test whether cataloging public T cell receptors could reveal signatures of past pathogen exposure. Using immunosequencing, the study profiled T cell repertoires from 500 to 800 subjects and related those repertoires to cytomegalovirus serostatus. A separate validation cohort of over 95 different subjects was used in addition to the 666-subject first cohort. High-throughput TCR immunosequencing, statistical association of individual TCRs with disease status, and machine learning were combined to predict cytomegalovirus infection status. In a later analysis, previously published TCR beta repertoires from 666 donors were re-analyzed and high-resolution HLA genotyping was added so that TCR occurrence patterns could be studied. Rather than using new phenotypic data, the later analysis identified candidate immune exposures from TCR beta sequences and from how often those sequences occurred across donors. An earlier analysis of approximately 630 of the donors applied high-throughput TCR beta sequencing to assess whether each TCR beta V gene segment acted as functional or pseudogenic. Alongside the repertoire data, information on donor age, sex, ethnicity and CMV serostatus was compiled. Genome-wide SNP genotypes for about 60% of the roughly 700 donors were used in a later genetic analysis, which treated that subset as a discovery cohort. All discovery cohort repertoires had been generated on a single sequencing platform. Class I and class II HLA loci were covered by the typing at four-digit resolution. The number of typed donors differed by locus: about 620-640 for A, B, C, DRB1 and DQB1; about 520 for DQA1; roughly 600 for DPA1; and roughly 490 for DPB1. Four to six DR-DQ haplotypes were handled as single units for association and clustering, since linkage in the cohort was strong. Among some 410 genotyped donors of the cohort, an average of roughly 230,000 unique TCR beta nucleotide sequences was sequenced per donor, of which roughly 18% were non-productive. Results and caveats for the whole study, not just this receptor: In a later analysis, most CMV-associated TCR beta chains were found to appear HLA-restricted, with HLA associations seemingly driven largely by CMV exposure. In an earlier analysis of more than 500 of the donors, most TCR beta V segments appeared in productive rearrangements about 87% or about 30% of the time, broadly matching IMGT annotations. The sequencing pipeline was judged likely to have produced a cluster of highly shared sequence variants as a technical artifact. According to a later analysis, TCR association rates differed among HLA loci, with DRB1 alleles showing the most associated TCRs and HLA-C alleles showing the fewest. A later analysis associated 15,000 or so TCR beta sequences with specific HLA alleles at a false discovery rate of 0.05. Most TCR sequences were seen in very few donors, while some public TCRs were found in many individuals. The 87-base-pair reads could not distinguish some IMGT-functional V segments, including TRBV6-2 and TRBV6-3, so those segments were excluded. A later analysis reported that several top co-occurrence clusters appeared linked to parvovirus B19, influenza, CMV and Epstein-Barr virus. The classifier was reported to diagnose cytomegalovirus status with high specificity and sensitivity in both the original cohort and the validation cohort. In a later genetic analysis, a missense DCLRE1C variant was associated with V-gene and J-gene trimming of TCR beta chains, and the association was replicated in an independent cohort. Compared with equally common non-associated chains, HLA-associated TCR beta chains in a later analysis were more clonally expanded and had lower generation probabilities. A further reported finding was that TCR beta sequences accurately predicted the HLA-A and HLA-B alleles for most subjects in the first cohort. The study listed 164 TCR beta chains as associated with cytomegalovirus. Strong co-occurrence of HLA alleles, especially DR and DQ, made assigning TCR associations to individual alleles difficult. In vitro tests confirmed that three of the cytomegalovirus-associated TCR beta chains recognize cytomegalovirus antigens. According to a later genetic analysis, donors in an Asian-associated ancestry cluster had fewer N-insertions in productive TCRs than the roughly 660-donor mean. Correlated functional status among segregating V segments might reflect linkage disequilibrium, but an unknown experimental factor could not be ruled out. The only immune exposure information available for the cohort was CMV serostatus. The earlier analysis of 450 to 700 of the donors excluded roughly 17 rarely observed V segments, including chromosome 9 orphons, because counts were too low. Sequencing depth was assumed to be roughly uniform across donors in the presence/absence analyses, though that assumption may not hold. HLA typing was unavailable for some donors at each locus, so association tests used only the typed subset. Only TCR beta chains were sequenced in this cohort, and the absence of alpha or paired-chain data limited detectable features. According to the authors, the approach could potentially be generalized to other disease states and immunological phenotypes.

The cohort was made up of under 800 healthy bone marrow donors. At the time of sampling, all cohort members were nominally healthy, though unrecorded immune exposures were likely present. The donor tested CMV seronegative, placing the donor among the 300 to 450 seronegative members of the cohort. Every donor gave a peripheral blood sample, and the peripheral blood mononuclear cells from that sample were used for TCR beta sequencing. The Qiagen DNeasy Blood Extraction Kit was used to extract genomic DNA from the blood cell samples. The receptor library was made with the immunoSEQ multiplex PCR assay. For the multiplex PCR, a mixture combining 60 forward primers for TCR Vbeta segments and 13 reverse primers for TCR Jbeta segments was used. A multiplex PCR assay on genomic DNA amplified the CDR3 region of rearranged TCR beta genes. Amplified TCR beta libraries were sequenced as 87-base-pair reads on the Illumina HiSeq System. The authors' analysis ran thus. In a later analysis, tens of millions of unique TCR beta chains were counted across the 500 to 850 repertoires, and roughly 11 million of these chains were shared by at least two donors. Raw reads were error-corrected and collapsed into unique sequences by a nearest-neighbor algorithm in which closely related sequences were merged to remove PCR and sequencing errors. Alignment of CDR3 sequences to IMGT reference sequences was used to assign V, D and J gene segments. For a sequence to be retained, at least a six-nucleotide match to both a V gene segment and a J gene segment was required. A rearrangement counted as productive if the CDR3 had no stop codons and remained in frame with V and J, and every other rearrangement counted as non-productive. Following IMGT convention, CDR3 was defined as the stretch from the second conserved V-encoded cysteine up to the conserved J-encoded phenylalanine. The earlier analysis of about 530 of the donors excluded any sequence lacking an unambiguous match to a single V gene segment. In an earlier analysis of roughly 600 of the donors, a V segment was called functional when productive rearrangements were above 56.7%, and segregating when the standard deviation between donors exceeded 5%. To diagnose cytomegalovirus status from the catalog of TCR beta chain sequences, a statistical classification framework was built. V and J gene assignment, in a later analysis, came from comparing TCR nucleotide sequences with IMGT/GENE-DB human TR gene sequences. Using the TCRdist pipeline, a later analysis assigned CDR3 sequences along with most-parsimonious VDJ recombination scenarios. In a later analysis, each TCR beta chain was defined by its CDR3 amino acid sequence together with its V-gene family, and reads lacking a unique V-gene family were excluded. To address suspected cross-contamination and a sequencing artifact, a later analysis removed under 600 highly shared, low-generation-probability nucleotide sequences. A later analysis calculated a clonal expansion index for each public chain from normalized within-repertoire ranks of inferred template counts. In a later analysis, generation probabilities were computed with a VDJ recombination model fitted to out-of-frame rearrangements, and the resulting probabilities were checked against IGoR. Hypergeometric tests were used in a later analysis to score TCR-TCR, TCR-HLA and TCR-CMV co-occurrence, with a repertoire-size bias correction applied to the TCR pairs. False discovery rates were estimated in a later analysis by permuting HLA or CMV assignments 20 times. In a later analysis, co-occurring TCRs were grouped using DBSCAN, and TCRdist sequence similarity was added for clustering within HLA-allele-positive subsets. Co-occurrence clustering excluded repertoires with fewer than 30,000 or more than 120,000 public chains, plus five with anomalous nucleotide sharing. TCRdb stores this immuneACCESS table with in-frame sequences only. Part of the clones is absent; in the studies checked, under half of the shortfall reflects unresolved V genes, and no reason is known for the rest. V, J and clone size are those of that table, while D and trimming were read from the DNA. Within this sample are about 160,000 clones, with around 77% of them counted one time only. Jointly, the top ten make up 1.3% to 1.5% of the sample.

From the germline V gene, CDR1 is SGHRS and CDR2 is YFSETQ. V is shortened by 8 bases, J by 0 bases, and the region joining them spans 8 bases. The CDR3 sequence holds 12 residues, the cysteine and phenylalanine included. Kept here is only the CDR3 DNA, which spans 36 bases and is read in frame from base 1. The receptor's source is a woman aged 25-40 years in good health and CMV-seronegative. The chain was built from TRBV5-1 and TRBJ1-1; a weak D assignment points to TRBD1 (6 bases agree). Input material: PBMCs. CDR3 region: CASRQVNTEAFF. The DNA sequence reads TGCGCCAGTAGACAGGTGAACACTGAAGCTTTCTTT.